This T cell receptor beta chain originates from a study of shared clonotypes between healthy human individuals. As defined, naive CD8 cells were CD45RO-negative and positively selected for CCR7, with terminally differentiated effector memory CD45RA+ cells excluded. Libraries were prepared by immunoSEQ multiplex PCR; TCRdb keeps only in-frame clonotypes and omits some of them. This table holds around 580,000 clones, 95% to 98% found once. Trimming took off 0 bases at V and 4 bases at J, with 13 bases between the two ends. This CDR3 comprises 15 residues. Germline lookup yields CDR1 MNHEY and CDR2 SVGAGI.

The chain is built from TRBV6-5 and TRBJ2-7; a weak D match, TRBD2 (5 bases). The source of this sequence is a man aged 25-45 years in good health. The sample was naive CD8+ T cells sorted from blood. DNA for the CDR3: TGTGCCAGCAGTTACTCCGGGAAAGTGGGATACGAGCAGTACTTC. Amino acids: CASSYSGKVGYEQYF.